A single T cell receptor beta chain is shown here with its context. This same CDR3 is encoded by further DNA sequences in the sample. Treatment described: some 19 received Ad26.COV2.S at low or high dose, single or two shots; roughly five received placebo; per-sample allocation not given. Each sample was drawn 63 days after the first injection (of vaccine or placebo). An 18-55-year-old adult in Boston served as donor. The data were obtained in a study of Ad26.COV2.S vaccination and SARS-CoV-2 variants. Study as a whole: Ad26.COV2.S was injected intramuscularly once or twice, 56 days apart.

Germline CDR1 and CDR2: LNHNV and YYDKDF (reference sequence). The V and J ends lost 0 bases and 3 bases respectively, with 8 bases between them. CDR3 length: 14 residues. The method was immunoSEQ multiplex PCR; TCRdb's version includes in-frame clones alone and lacks a portion of them. In the table there are roughly 350,000 clones, approximately 90% of which are singletons. The sample consisted of peripheral blood, taken in a trial of Ad26.COV2.S vaccine versus placebo. This chain joins TRBV15 and TRBJ1-2, with a possible D match to TRBD1 (5 bases). This clonotype was obtained from a person between 18 and 59 years old who received the Ad26.COV2.S COVID-19 vaccine or a placebo. CDR3 nucleotide sequence: TGTGCCACCAGCAGAGATAGGGGAGACTATGGCTACACCTTC. It is translated as CATSRDRGDYGYTF. Based on the CDR3 plus reference TRBV15 and TRBJ1-2, the full variable domain is DAMVIQNPRYQVTQFGKPVTLSCSQTLNHNVMYWYQQKSSQAPKLLFHYYDKDFNNEADTPDNFQSRRPNTSFCFLDIRSPGLGDTAMYLCATSRDRGDYGYTFGSGTRLTVV.